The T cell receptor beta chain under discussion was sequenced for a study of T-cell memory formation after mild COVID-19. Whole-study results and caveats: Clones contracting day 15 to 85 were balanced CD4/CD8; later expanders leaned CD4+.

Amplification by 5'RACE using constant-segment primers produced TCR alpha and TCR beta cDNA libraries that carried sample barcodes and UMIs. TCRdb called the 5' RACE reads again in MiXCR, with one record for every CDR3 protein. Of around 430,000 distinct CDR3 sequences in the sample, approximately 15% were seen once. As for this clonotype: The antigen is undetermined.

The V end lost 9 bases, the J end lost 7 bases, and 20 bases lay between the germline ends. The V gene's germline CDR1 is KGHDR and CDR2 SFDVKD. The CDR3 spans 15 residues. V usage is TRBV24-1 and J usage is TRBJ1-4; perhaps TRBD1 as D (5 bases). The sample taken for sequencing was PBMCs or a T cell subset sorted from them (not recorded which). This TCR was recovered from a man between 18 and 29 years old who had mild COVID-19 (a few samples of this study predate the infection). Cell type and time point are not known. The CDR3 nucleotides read TGTGCCACCCATATCCCTTGGGGGAACTTTGAAAAACTGTTTTTT. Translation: CATHIPWGNFEKLFF.